This note documents a single TCR beta chain sequence. A few counts support this clonotype. Its antigen specificity is not known. No much larger clone exists at a distance of one base, and base qualities are not known. This sample is part of a study of early T cells in non-severe SARS-CoV-2 infection (dated by TCRdb to the early 2020s). For the study in its entirety: TCR sequencing used bulk RNA from unsorted whole blood, so alpha and beta chains could not be paired. What the work shows at the level of the full study, not this receptor alone: VDJdb matching was skewed toward anti-spike CD8 responses and likely underestimated virus-specific expansions by missing private and CD4 specificities.

The method was 5' RACE. TCRdb shows the sequencer as NextSeq 500. To correct for sequencing error and PCR bias, the TCR library protocol tagged individual cDNA molecules with unique molecular identifiers. TCR alpha and beta chains were both sequenced, and the abundances of alpha and beta sequences in each sample were closely correlated with each other. The authors processed their data as follows. Decombinator V4 was used to perform V gene, J gene and CDR3 annotation of TCR sequences. Expanded TCRs were defined as changing significantly between any two time points under a Poisson model with p below 0.0001. Abundances of TCRs were expressed as counts per million after normalisation to the total number of TCRs sequenced in each sample. A search of VDJdb, accessed on 1 November 2021, was run for TCRs annotated to CMV, EBV and SARS-CoV-2, with TCRs annotated for multiple antigens excluded. TCRdb trimmed public reads at Q25 via fastp, called clones via MiXCR and kept in-frame beta chains. CDR3 protein duplicates are merged, each entry listing the most common genes and DNA. The V and J calls shown here were made by TCRdb, not taken from the authors' results. Within this sample are tens of thousands of distinct CDR3 sequences, with 9.5% to 15% of them counted one time only. The ten top clones hold about 1% of the sample.

The study was a case-control design nested within a healthcare worker cohort in London, UK, with weekly nasopharyngeal swab PCR tests and blood sampling. Between 23 and 31 March 2020, the week of the UK lockdown, healthcare workers were enrolled and then followed up weekly for as long as 16 weeks. The sequence was collected from an adult who was a healthcare worker with PCR-confirmed SARS-CoV-2 infection or an uninfected control (not recorded which). The sequenced sample was whole blood.

CDR3 sequence: CASSQDYHEQYF. In nucleotide form, the sequence is TGTGCCAGCAGCCAAGATTACCACGAGCAGTACTTC. The rearranged chain carries TRBV4-2 and TRBJ2-7; no D gene can be assigned with confidence. Taken from the germline V gene, the CDR1 and CDR2 loops are LGHNA and YNFKEQ. Counted from cysteine to phenylalanine, this CDR3 has 12 amino acids. Only CDR3 DNA is held: 36 bases, read in frame from base 1. The junction carries 5 bases between V and J, which are trimmed by 0 bases and 5 bases respectively.